This TCR beta chain derives from a study of T cell responses to AZD1222 COVID-19 vaccine. Study observations and caveats: Donor demographics were predominantly white British with a female majority; clonal diversity may be underestimated.

Comments on this clone: Its specificity is not known.

Measured with immunoSEQ multiplex PCR; TCRdb has only the in-frame clones, and not every one. The sample gives 130,000 or so clones, roughly 92% of which show up once; roughly 5.6% is in the top ten. This sample comprised peripheral blood, obtained on day 0 of AZD1222 vaccination. This clonotype was obtained from an adult in good health.

The CDR3 loop is CASSQGLANEQFF. CDR3 nucleotide sequence: TGCGCCAGCAGCCAGGGACTAGCGAATGAGCAGTTCTTC. The chain carries TRBV4-1 and TRBJ2-1; 10 nucleotides line up with TRBD2. This CDR3 has 13 residues. CDR1 and CDR2 from the germline V gene are MGHRA and YSYEKL. The trim removed 3 bases at V and 7 bases at J, leaving 0 bases unmatched.